The 21 T cell receptor beta chains in this list originate from one sample, sequenced in a study of shared clonotypes between healthy human individuals. The protocol was immunoSEQ multiplex PCR, while the TCRdb copy is restricted to in-frame clones and leaves out a portion. Among under 600,000 clones, less than 98% were seen once, and the ten largest hold 0.057%. Sequencing used naive CD4+ T cells sorted from blood. Subset given: CD45RA+ positively selected. These receptors originate from a woman aged 30 to 39 in good health.

V gene TRBV6-5 combines with J gene TRBJ2-7; D perhaps matches TRBD1 (6 bases). This CDR3 region has 14 residues. Trimming took off 6 bases at V and 2 bases at J, with 14 bases between the two ends. Germline lookup yields CDR1 MNHEY and CDR2 SVGAGI. The CDR3 loop reads CASSWTVPTYEQYF. The CDR3 nucleotides are TGTGCCAGCAGCTGGACAGTCCCAACCTACGAGCAGTACTTC.

The rearrangement uses TRBV25-1 and TRBJ2-3, with D possibly being TRBD1 (5 bases). The CDR3 has 15 residues. V gave up 3 bases and J gave up 2 bases, with 12 bases separating them. The germline V gene has CDR1 MGHDK and CDR2 SYGVNS. CDR3 in amino acids: CASSEPPGYTDTQYF. CDR3 DNA sequence: TGTGCCAGCAGTGAGCCCCCAGGGTACACAGATACGCAGTATTTT.

This clone has more than one count but fewer than ten. The same CDR3 can be traced to other DNA sequences in this sample. The rearrangement joins TRBV6-5 to TRBJ2-7; a possible D gene is TRBD1 (5 bases). Germline V gene lookup returns CDR1 MNHEY and CDR2 SVGAGI. Deletions cut 0 bases from V and 3 bases from J, with 9 bases between. The CDR3 covers 14 residues. The CDR3 protein is CASSYSKGIYEQYF. The CDR3 DNA sequence: TGTGCCAGCAGTTACTCGAAGGGGATCTACGAGCAGTACTTC.

CDR3 nucleotides: TGTGCCAGCAGCTCCTGGACTAGCGGGAATAACAATGAGCAGTTCTTC. This sequence encodes CASSSWTSGNNNEQFF. This chain uses TRBV5-6 with TRBJ2-1; 12 bases are a match to TRBD2. From germline, CDR1 is SGHDT and CDR2 YYEEEE. V was clipped by 3 bases and J by 5 bases; unmatched bases: 6. The CDR3 is 16 amino acids.

The chain recombines TRBV2 with TRBJ2-1; weak D call: TRBD2 (5 bases). V was pared by 5 bases and J by 9 bases, with 11 bases between. CDR3 length: 12 residues. CDR1 and CDR2 from the germline V gene are SNHLY and FYNNEI. The CDR3 nucleotides read TGTGCCAGCAGTCTCACACGGGGTGAGCAGTTCTTC. Residues: CASSLTRGEQFF.

The chain is built from TRBV5-1 and TRBJ1-4; D not certain. Deletions cut 3 bases from V and 6 bases from J, with 12 bases between. Germline loops: CDR1 SGHRS, CDR2 YFSETQ. The CDR3 covers 14 residues. In DNA, the CDR3 is TGCGCCAGCAGCTCGTTTAATACAGATGAAAAACTGTTTTTT. Its translation: CASSSFNTDEKLFF.

This rearrangement joins TRBV7-8 to TRBJ1-5; no clear D. The V end was cut by 5 bases, the J end by 9 bases, with 23 bases between. Germline V gives CDR1 SGHVS, CDR2 FQNEAQ. This CDR3 is built from 16 residues. The CDR3 nucleotides are TGTGCCAGCAGCCCCCGGCGGGCCCCGATAGGGTGGCCCCAGCATTTT. Protein product: CASSPRRAPIGWPQHF.

The V gene is TRBV25-1, the J gene TRBJ1-2; D is uncertain. CDR1 and CDR2 (germline): MGHDK, SYGVNS. The CDR3 is made up of 14 amino acids. Trimming took 2 bases from V and 4 from J, leaving 11 bases between them. CDR3 sequence reads: CASSELEYAYGYTF. Written as DNA, the CDR3 is TGTGCCAGCAGTGAACTAGAGTACGCCTATGGCTACACCTTC.

The V call is TRBV28, the J call TRBJ1-2; possibly TRBD1 for D (5 bases). This CDR3 is built from 15 residues. CDR1 is MDHEN, CDR2 SYDVKM, per germline. V was pared by 7 bases and J by 4 bases, with 19 bases between. The CDR3 loop is CASTPGASGIYGYTF. DNA of the CDR3: TGTGCCAGCACCCCCGGGGCCAGCGGTATCTATGGCTACACCTTC.

The chain recombines TRBV28 with TRBJ1-5; maybe TRBD1 (5 bases). The CDR3 is 16 residues long. Trimming removed 8 bases from V and 2 bases from J, with 19 bases in between. The germline CDR1 and CDR2 sequences are MDHEN and SYDVKM. The CDR3 region is CASENRPPWGNQPQHF. The CDR3 DNA reads as TGTGCCAGCGAAAACAGGCCACCCTGGGGCAATCAGCCCCAGCATTTT.

The genes are TRBV28 and TRBJ2-2, with no clear D. This CDR3 is 14 amino acids long. Germline CDR1 and CDR2: MDHEN and SYDVKM. V lost 8 bases, J lost 0 bases, and 10 bases lay in between. This chain's CDR3 is CASGPAANTGELFF. The CDR3 coding sequence is TGTGCCAGCGGCCCGGCAGCGAACACCGGGGAGCTGTTTTTT.

Concerning this clone itself: This sample also contains other DNA sequences that code for the same CDR3. The chain joins TRBV9 to TRBJ2-1, with 9 bases matching TRBD2. V lost 3 bases to trimming and J lost 0 bases; unmatched junction nucleotides: 1. This CDR3 contains 15 residues. Germline CDR1 reads SGDLS; CDR2 reads YYNGEE. CDR3 in DNA: TGTGCCAGCAGCGCGACTAGCGGCTCCTACAATGAGCAGTTCTTC. Its protein is CASSATSGSYNEQFF.

V gene TRBV2 combines with J gene TRBJ1-3; weak D call: TRBD1 (5 bases). Trimming took 6 bases from V and 2 from J, leaving 8 bases between them. The CDR3 loop spans 13 amino acids. Germline loops: CDR1 SNHLY, CDR2 FYNNEI. The CDR3 is CASSRDAGNTIYF. CDR3 bases: TGTGCCAGCAGCAGGGACGCTGGAAACACCATATATTTT.

The J gene is TRBJ1-2, the V gene TRBV28, with D possibly TRBD1 on 6 matching bases. This CDR3 has 12 amino acids. The germline V and J ends were trimmed by 7 bases and 5 bases, with 11 bases remaining between them. Germline V gives CDR1 MDHEN, CDR2 SYDVKM. The CDR3 nucleotides read TGTGCCAGCACCTCAGGGGTTTATGGCTACACCTTC. Encoded protein: CASTSGVYGYTF.

V and J are TRBV2 and TRBJ1-1, with 8 bases that match TRBD1. The CDR3 has 13 residues. Germline lookup yields CDR1 SNHLY and CDR2 FYNNEI. The junction had 5 bases not matched to a gene; V was cut back by 7 bases and J by 4 bases. The DNA of the CDR3 is TGTGCCAGCACTTCGGACAGGGCCACTGAAGCTTTCTTT. Its protein is CASTSDRATEAFF.

V is TRBV11-2 and J is TRBJ1-1; 7 bases line up with TRBD1. In germline, CDR1 is SGHAT, CDR2 FQNNGV. V shed 4 bases and J 0 bases; nucleotides not matched to a gene: 14. The CDR3 totals 18 residues. CDR3 DNA sequence: TGTGCCAGCAGCTCTATTCGTAGGGACAGACTCATGAACACTGAAGCTTTCTTT. This encodes CASSSIRRDRLMNTEAFF.

The V gene is TRBV4-1, the J gene TRBJ1-4; the D is unclear. Germline CDR1 MGHRA, CDR2 YSYEKL. Trimming removed 1 base at V and 11 bases at J, with 11 bases between. This CDR3 is 13 amino acids long. CDR3 amino acids: CASSQASPEKLFF. In DNA, the CDR3 is TGCGCCAGCAGCCAAGCGAGCCCCGAGAAACTGTTTTTT.

V gene TRBV7-9 combines with J gene TRBJ2-1; 7 nucleotides agree with TRBD2. The CDR3 is 18 residues long. Germline V gene lookup returns CDR1 SEHNR and CDR2 FQNEAQ (reference sequence). The trim removed 3 bases at V and 8 bases at J, leaving 19 bases unmatched. The CDR3 nucleotides read TGTGCCAGCAGCTTCTATAATAGCGTGGGGAGGGCCAGGGATGAGCAGTTCTTC. Amino acids: CASSFYNSVGRARDEQFF. Complete variable domain (other parts from reference TRBV7-9 and TRBJ2-1): DTGVSQNPRHKITKRGQNVTFRCDPISEHNRLYWYRQTLGQGPEFLTYFQNEAQLEKSRLLSDRFSAERPKGSFSTLEIQRTEQGDSAMYLCASSFYNSVGRARDEQFFGPGTRLTVL.

This clone showed up just once. The gene calls are TRBV6-1 and TRBJ2-1; D not resolved. The length of the CDR3 is 14 residues. Trimming took 3 bases from V and 1 from J, leaving 7 bases between them. Germline CDR1 MNHNS, CDR2 SASEGT. The CDR3 sequence: CASSEVGSYNEQFF. CDR3 DNA sequence: TGTGCCAGCAGTGAGGTCGGGTCCTACAATGAGCAGTTCTTC.

V usage is TRBV27 and J usage is TRBJ2-1; 7 bases map to TRBD2. Germline V lookup: CDR1 MNHEY, CDR2 SMNVEV (reference sequence). The J segment lost 3 bases and the V segment lost 2 bases, leaving 4 bases of the junction unmatched. The CDR3 has 15 amino acids. The CDR3, as DNA: TGTGCCAGCAGTTTAATTCGGGAGGACTACAATGAGCAGTTCTTC. It codes for CASSLIREDYNEQFF.

This chain joins TRBV5-1 and TRBJ2-3; the match to TRBD1 covers 8 bases. CDR3 length equals 14 residues. Germline CDR1 SGHRS, CDR2 YFSETQ. Unmatched junction bases numbered 12, after V lost 9 bases and J lost 6 bases. This CDR3 reads CATAGQGMSDTQYF. Here the CDR3 DNA reads TGCGCCACGGCCGGACAGGGTATGTCGGATACGCAGTATTTT.